This entry lists 14 T cell receptor beta chains sequenced from one sample in a study of Graves' ophthalmopathy and Graves' hyperthyroidism. Amplified TCR beta CDR3 regions were obtained using RNA transcripts as template. In the first round, RT-PCR was carried out with HTBI primers, and a multiplex PCR formed the second round. A single record per CDR3 protein comes from TCRdb applying MiXCR to the multiplex PCR reads. Among hundreds of thousands of distinct CDR3 sequences listed, 20% to 25% were seen once. Sequences were obtained from peripheral blood. These receptors were obtained from a woman aged 18 to 35 with stable Graves' hyperthyroidism. Some clones in this sample may be carry-over from other donors' samples.

At least ten counts were recorded for this clonotype. The chain couples TRBV25-1 to TRBJ1-5, with D possibly matching TRBD1 (5 bases). CDR1 is MGHDK, CDR2 SYGVNS, per germline. The V and J ends lost 5 bases and 7 bases respectively, with 15 bases between them. There are 14 residues in the CDR3. The CDR3 protein is CASSPGEGTQPQHF. CDR3 DNA sequence: TGTGCCAGCAGTCCTGGGGAGGGGACGCAGCCCCAGCATTTT. Looking up the rest from reference TRBV25-1 and TRBJ1-5 gives the full variable domain: EADIYQTPRYLVIGTGKKITLECSQTMGHDKMYWYQQDPGMELHLIHYSYGVNSTEKGDLSSESTVSRIRTEHFPLTLESARPSHTSQYLCASSPGEGTQPQHFGDGTRLSIL.

The chain uses TRBV12-3 or TRBV12-4 and TRBJ1-2, with a weak D call TRBD1 (5 bases). Between the trimmed V and J ends, which lost 3 bases and 8 bases, there was a span of 19 bases. The CDR3 runs 15 residues. The CDR3 region has the DNA TGTGCCAGCAGTTTTCCCGGGACGTTACGTAGCGGCTACACCTTC. Encoded protein: CASSFPGTLRSGYTF.

As to this clonotype: The junction does not match germline at one end; this may be a read error. This rearrangement joins TRBV6-2 or TRBV6-3 to TRBJ1-1; D uncertain. The V gene's germline CDR1 is MNHEY and CDR2 SVGEGT. This CDR3 has 12 residues. Here the CDR3 reads CASSPGYTEACF. CDR3 DNA sequence: TGTGCCTCCAGCCCCGGGTACACTGAAGCTTGCTTT.

V usage is TRBV9 and J usage is TRBJ2-7; D is unresolved. The CDR3 covers 14 residues. V was cut by 3 bases and J by 6 bases, with 16 bases left in between. Germline V gene sequence: CDR1 SGDLS, CDR2 YYNGEE. The CDR3 DNA is TGTGCCAGCAGCGGGGGTCTCCCATCTTCCGAGCAGTACTTC. Translation: CASSGGLPSSEQYF. Complete variable domain (other parts from reference TRBV9 and TRBJ2-7): DSGVTQTPKHLITATGQRVTLRCSPRSGDLSVYWYQQSLDQGLQFLIQYYNGEERAKGNILERFSAQQFPDLHSELNLSSLELGDSALYFCASSGGLPSSEQYFGPGTRLTVT.

The table lists this clonotype with a few counts. This sequence joins TRBV11-2 and TRBJ2-5; tentatively, D is TRBD2 (5 bases). The germline gives CDR1 SGHAT, CDR2 FQNNGV. The CDR3 covers 17 residues. V was cut by 3 bases and J by 4 bases, with 21 bases left in between. In DNA form, the CDR3 reads TGTGCCAGCAGCTTGACCTTTACGTATGTGGGAGTAGAGACCCAGTACTTC. This encodes CASSLTFTYVGVETQYF.

This sequence joins TRBV12-3 or TRBV12-4 and TRBJ1-3; D not certain. The V end was cut by 3 bases, the J end by 2 bases, with 8 bases between. The CDR3 has 14 residues. The CDR3 protein is CASSFYGPGNTIYF. The CDR3 region has the DNA TGTGCCAGCAGTTTTTATGGCCCTGGAAACACCATATATTTT.

This clonotype appeared many times. The rearrangement links TRBV12-3 or TRBV12-4 to TRBJ1-5, with a possible D match to TRBD1 (5 bases). CDR3 length: 15 amino acids. The V gene lost 6 bases and the J gene lost 5 bases, with 17 bases spanning the gap. CDR3 bases: TGTGCCAGCAGCTTAAGGGGTGGGCGGGATCAGCCCCAGCATTTT. It codes for CASSLRGGRDQPQHF.

The V call is TRBV19, the J call TRBJ2-2; 7 nucleotides align to TRBD1. CDR3 length: 17 amino acids. V was clipped by 5 bases and J by 3 bases; unmatched bases: 12. Germline assignment: CDR1 LNHDA and CDR2 SQIVND (reference sequence). This CDR3 reads CASSYTRGGADTGELFF. The CDR3 coding sequence is TGTGCCAGTAGTTATACCCGAGGGGGCGCAGACACCGGGGAGCTGTTTTTT.

The chain carries TRBV5-1 and TRBJ2-1, with TRBD1 as a possible D gene (6 bases). This CDR3 spans 13 amino acids. With 1 base removed from V and 9 bases from J, the gap between germline ends came to 11 bases. Germline loops: CDR1 SGHRS, CDR2 YFSETQ. The CDR3 spells CASSLTGYSEQFF. CDR3 coding DNA: TGCGCCAGCAGCTTGACAGGGTATAGTGAGCAGTTCTTC.

This clonotype came up many times. The chain joins TRBV29-1 to TRBJ1-2, with TRBD1 as a possible D gene (6 bases). CDR1 is SQVTM, CDR2 ANQGSEA, per germline. V gave up 3 bases and J gave up 8 bases, with 19 bases separating them. The CDR3 is 14 residues long. The CDR3 sequence: CSVDRGRPEDGYTF. Written as DNA, the CDR3 is TGCAGCGTTGACAGGGGCCGCCCCGAAGACGGCTACACCTTC.

This clonotype was seen ten or more times. CDR3 sequence: CASSSPGAGGYTF. CDR3 coding DNA: TGTGCCAGCAGTTCCCCGGGGGCGGGGGGCTACACCTTC. The chain has TRBV27 and TRBJ1-2; D might be TRBD1 (6 bases). V lost 4 bases, J lost 8 bases, and 14 bases lay in between. Looked up from germline, CDR1 is MNHEY and CDR2 is SMNVEV (reference sequence). The CDR3 extends over 13 amino acids.

The chain uses TRBV12-3 or TRBV12-4 and TRBJ2-5; the D gene is possibly TRBD1 (6 bases). Trimming stripped 6 bases from V and 5 bases from J, with 16 bases between. This CDR3 comprises 14 residues. The CDR3 loop is CASSLQGSEETQYF. The CDR3 DNA sequence: TGTGCCAGCAGCTTGCAGGGGAGCGAGGAGACCCAGTACTTC.

This clonotype showed up just a few times. The rearrangement joins TRBV12-3 or TRBV12-4 to TRBJ1-1, with D possibly TRBD1 on 5 matching bases. CDR3 length: 17 residues. The germline V and J ends were trimmed by 5 bases and 1 base, with 20 bases remaining between them. CDR3 in DNA: TGTGCCAGCAGTCCTCGGGGGGGTTACGGTTCGAACACTGAAGCTTTCTTT. Protein product: CASSPRGGYGSNTEAFF.

In this sample, this clonotype turned up many times. The V gene is TRBV20-1, the J gene TRBJ2-7; TRBD1 agrees at 8 bases. Germline CDR1 is DFQATT and CDR2 is SNEGSKA (reference sequence). With 3 bases clipped from V and 7 bases from J, the junction kept 5 bases outside the gene matches. The length of the CDR3 is 12 residues. CDR3 sequence reads: CSARDRDREQYF. The CDR3, as DNA: TGCAGTGCTAGGGACAGGGATCGGGAGCAGTACTTC.